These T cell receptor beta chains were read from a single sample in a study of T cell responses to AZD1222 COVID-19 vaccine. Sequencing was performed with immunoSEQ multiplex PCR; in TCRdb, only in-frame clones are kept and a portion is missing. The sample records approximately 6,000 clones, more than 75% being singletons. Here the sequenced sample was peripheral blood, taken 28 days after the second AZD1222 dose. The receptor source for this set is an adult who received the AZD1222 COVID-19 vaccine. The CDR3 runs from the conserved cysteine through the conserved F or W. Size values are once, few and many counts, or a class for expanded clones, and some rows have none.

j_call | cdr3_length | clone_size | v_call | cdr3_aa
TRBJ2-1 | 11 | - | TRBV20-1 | CSASTGEGQFF
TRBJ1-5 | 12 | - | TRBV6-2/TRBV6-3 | CASSYSGQPQHF
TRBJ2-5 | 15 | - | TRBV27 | CASSPGQGNQETQYF
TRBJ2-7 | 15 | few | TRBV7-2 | CASSLQQGSLYEQYF
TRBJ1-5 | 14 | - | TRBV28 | CASFSGGSNQPQHF
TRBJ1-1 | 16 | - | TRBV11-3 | CASSPGTGVSNTEAFF
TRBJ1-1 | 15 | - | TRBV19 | CASSSQGAANTEAFF
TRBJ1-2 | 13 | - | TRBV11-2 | CASSLDSAGQVTF
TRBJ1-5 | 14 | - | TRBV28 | CASSGTGSYLTQHF
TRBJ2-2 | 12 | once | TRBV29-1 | CSVVDSSGELFF
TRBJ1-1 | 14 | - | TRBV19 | CASSLRAANTEAFF
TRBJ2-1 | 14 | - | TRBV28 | CASSFWDRNNEQFF
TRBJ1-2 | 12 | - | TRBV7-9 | CASSLSEDGYTF
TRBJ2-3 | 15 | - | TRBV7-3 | CASSSAGTSRDTQYF
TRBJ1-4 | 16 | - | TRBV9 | CASSPIPGQGTEKLFF
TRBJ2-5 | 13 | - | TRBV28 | CASSLGAQETQYF
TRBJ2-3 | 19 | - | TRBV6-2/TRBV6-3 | CASSYDFWQGALNADTQYF
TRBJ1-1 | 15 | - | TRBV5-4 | CASSLGVLDPTEAFF
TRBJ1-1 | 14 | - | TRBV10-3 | CAISLRGISSEAFF
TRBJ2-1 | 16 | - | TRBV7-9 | CASSLAGAGRSNEQFF
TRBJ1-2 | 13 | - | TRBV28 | CASSLSGSGGYTF
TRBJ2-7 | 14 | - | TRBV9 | CASSVGGRTYEQYF
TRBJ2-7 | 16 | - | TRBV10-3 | CAISESGYLRSYEQYF
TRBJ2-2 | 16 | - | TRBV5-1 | CASSSEGTGNTGELFF
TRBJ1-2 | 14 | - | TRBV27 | CASSPDSLTYGYTF
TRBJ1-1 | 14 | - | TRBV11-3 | CASSLDSLDYEAFF
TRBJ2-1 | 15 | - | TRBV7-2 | CASSFRLAQTDEQFF
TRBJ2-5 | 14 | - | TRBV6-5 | CASSYQGADKTQYF
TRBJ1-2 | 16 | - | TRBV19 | CASISAAGQGSYGYTF
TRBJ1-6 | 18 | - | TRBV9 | CASSVGQAVSSYNSPLHF
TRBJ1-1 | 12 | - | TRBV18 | CASSPERTEAFF
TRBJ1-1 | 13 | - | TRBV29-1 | CSVPLPGGVEAFF
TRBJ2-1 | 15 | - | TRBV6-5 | CASSSGTGAGGEQFF
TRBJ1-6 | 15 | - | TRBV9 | CASSVGQSYYSPLHF
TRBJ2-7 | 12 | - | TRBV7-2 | CASSLRNNEQYF
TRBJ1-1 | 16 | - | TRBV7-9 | CASSLPGDRGALGAFF
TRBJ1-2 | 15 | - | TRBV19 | CASSKAGALSAGYTF
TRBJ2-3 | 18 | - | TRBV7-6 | CASSSGRHRGLAGVARYF
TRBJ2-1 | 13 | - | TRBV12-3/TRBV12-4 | CASRSALYNEQFF
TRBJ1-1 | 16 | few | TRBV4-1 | CASSLTPGNMNTEAFF
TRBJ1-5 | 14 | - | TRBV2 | CARGGSNSNQPQHF
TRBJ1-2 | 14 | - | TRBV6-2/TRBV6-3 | CASSYGTDHYGYTF